The 3 T cell receptor beta chains in this list originate from one sample, sequenced in a study of blood T cell repertoires in COVID-19. Repertoires were generated with immunoSEQ multiplex PCR, while TCRdb's copy carries only in-frame clones and drops some. In the table there are about 190,000 clones, 80% to 95% of which are singletons. The specimen sequenced was peripheral blood. The receptors shown here come from a man in his fifties or sixties with acute or convalescent COVID-19.

The chain carries TRBV3-1 (or the pseudogene TRBV3-2) and TRBJ1-1; D is undetermined. The CDR3 has 13 amino acids. V lost 2 bases, J lost 5 bases, and 9 bases lay in between. Looked up from germline, CDR1 is LGHDT and CDR2 is YNNKEL (reference sequence). The CDR3 DNA is TGTGCCAGCAGCCAAATCCCGCGAACTGAAGCTTTCTTT. Translated: CASSQIPRTEAFF.

The chain links TRBV6-5 to TRBJ1-2, with TRBD1 identical over 9 bases. Germline-derived CDR1 and CDR2 are MNHEY and SVGAGI. The CDR3 extends over 14 amino acids. V trimming: 7 bases; J trimming: 4 bases; junction bases outside the gene matches: 7. This chain's CDR3 is CASTGTGLGYGYTF. The CDR3 coding sequence is TGTGCCAGCACTGGGACAGGGCTAGGCTATGGCTACACCTTC.

The CDR3 region has the DNA TGTGCCAGCACCTCAGACAGGATTGGCTACACCTTC. Translating it yields CASTSDRIGYTF. The gene calls are TRBV2 and TRBJ1-2, with D possibly TRBD1 on 6 matching bases. Germline V gene data show CDR1 as SNHLY and CDR2 as FYNNEI. The germline V and J ends were trimmed by 7 bases and 7 bases, with 13 bases remaining between them. CDR3 size: 12 residues. The full variable domain, with the rest looked up from reference TRBV2 and TRBJ1-2, is EPEVTQTPSHQVTQMGQEVILRCVPISNHLYFYWYRQILGQKVEFLVSFYNNEISEKSEIFDDQFSVERPDGSNFTLKIRSTKLEDSAMYFCASTSDRIGYTFGSGTRLTVV.